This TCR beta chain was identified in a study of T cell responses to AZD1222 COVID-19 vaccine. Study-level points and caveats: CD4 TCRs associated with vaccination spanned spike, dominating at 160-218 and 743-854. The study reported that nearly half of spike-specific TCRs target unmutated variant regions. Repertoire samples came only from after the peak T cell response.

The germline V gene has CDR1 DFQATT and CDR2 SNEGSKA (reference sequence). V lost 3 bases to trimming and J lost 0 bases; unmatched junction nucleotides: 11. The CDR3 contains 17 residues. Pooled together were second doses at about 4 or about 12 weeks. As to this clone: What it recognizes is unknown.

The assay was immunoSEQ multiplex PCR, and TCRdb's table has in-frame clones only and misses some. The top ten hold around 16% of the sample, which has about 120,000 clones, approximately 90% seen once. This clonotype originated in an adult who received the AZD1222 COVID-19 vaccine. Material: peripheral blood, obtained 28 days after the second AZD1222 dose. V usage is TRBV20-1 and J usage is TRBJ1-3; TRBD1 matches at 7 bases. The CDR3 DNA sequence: TGCAGTGCTAGTCCGGGGACAGCCTTCTACTCTGGAAACACCATATATTTT. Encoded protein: CSASPGTAFYSGNTIYF.